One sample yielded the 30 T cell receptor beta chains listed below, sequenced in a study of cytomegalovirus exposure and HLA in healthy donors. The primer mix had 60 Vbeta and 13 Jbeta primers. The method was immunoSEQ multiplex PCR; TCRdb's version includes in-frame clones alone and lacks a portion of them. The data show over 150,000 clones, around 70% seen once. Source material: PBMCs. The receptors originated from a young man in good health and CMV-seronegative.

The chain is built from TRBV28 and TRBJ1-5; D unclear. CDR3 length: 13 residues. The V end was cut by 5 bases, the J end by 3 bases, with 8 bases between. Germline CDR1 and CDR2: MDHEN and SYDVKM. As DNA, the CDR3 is TGTGCCAGCAGTACAGTGAACAATCAGCCCCAGCATTTT. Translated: CASSTVNNQPQHF.

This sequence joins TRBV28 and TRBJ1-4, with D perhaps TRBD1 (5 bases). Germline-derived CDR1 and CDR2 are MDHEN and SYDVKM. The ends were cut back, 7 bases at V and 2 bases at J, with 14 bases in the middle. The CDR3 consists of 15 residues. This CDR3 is CASTPKGWTNEKLFF. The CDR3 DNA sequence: TGTGCCAGCACGCCCAAGGGGTGGACTAATGAAAAACTGTTTTTT.

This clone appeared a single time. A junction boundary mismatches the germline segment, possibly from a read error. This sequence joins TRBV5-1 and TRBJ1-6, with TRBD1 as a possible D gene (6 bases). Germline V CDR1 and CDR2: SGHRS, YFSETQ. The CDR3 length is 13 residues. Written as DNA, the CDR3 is TGCGCCAGCAGCCCTGACAGGTTCTCACCCCTCAACTTT. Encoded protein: CASSPDRFSPLNF.

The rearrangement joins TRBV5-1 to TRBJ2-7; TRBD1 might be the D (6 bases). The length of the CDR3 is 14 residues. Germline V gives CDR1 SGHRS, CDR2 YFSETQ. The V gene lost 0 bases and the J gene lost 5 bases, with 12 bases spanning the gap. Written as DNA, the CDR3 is TGCGCCAGCAGCTTGGACACAGGGAACAACGAGCAGTACTTC. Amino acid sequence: CASSLDTGNNEQYF. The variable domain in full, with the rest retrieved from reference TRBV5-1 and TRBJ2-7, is KAGVTQTPRYLIKTRGQQVTLSCSPISGHRSVSWYQQTPGQGLQFLFEYFSETQRNKGNFPGRFSGRQFSNSRSEMNVSTLELGDSALYLCASSLDTGNNEQYFGPGTRLTVT.

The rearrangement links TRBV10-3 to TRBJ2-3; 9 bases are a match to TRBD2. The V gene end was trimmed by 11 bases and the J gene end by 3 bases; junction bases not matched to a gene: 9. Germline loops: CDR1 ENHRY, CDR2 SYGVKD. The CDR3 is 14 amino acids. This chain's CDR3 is CASRPSGRTDTQYF. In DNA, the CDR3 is TGTGCCTCCAGGCCCAGCGGGAGGACAGATACGCAGTATTTT.

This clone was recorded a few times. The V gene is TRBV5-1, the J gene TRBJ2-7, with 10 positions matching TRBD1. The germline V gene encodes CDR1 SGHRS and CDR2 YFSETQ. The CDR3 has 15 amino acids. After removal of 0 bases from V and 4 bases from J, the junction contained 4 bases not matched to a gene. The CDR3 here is CASSLGGTGVYEQYF. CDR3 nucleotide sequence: TGCGCCAGCAGCTTGGGAGGGACAGGGGTTTACGAGCAGTACTTC.

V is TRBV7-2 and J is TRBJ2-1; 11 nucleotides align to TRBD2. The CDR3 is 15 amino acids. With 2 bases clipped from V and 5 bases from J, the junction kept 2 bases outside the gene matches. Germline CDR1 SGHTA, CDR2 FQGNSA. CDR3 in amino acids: CASSLLAGGNNEQFF. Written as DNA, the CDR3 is TGTGCCAGCAGCTTACTAGCGGGGGGTAACAATGAGCAGTTCTTC.

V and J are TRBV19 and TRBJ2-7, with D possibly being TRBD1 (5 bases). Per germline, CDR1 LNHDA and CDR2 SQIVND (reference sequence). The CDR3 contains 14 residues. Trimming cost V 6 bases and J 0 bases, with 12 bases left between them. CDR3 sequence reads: CASSHGRDSYEQYF. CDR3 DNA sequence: TGTGCCAGTAGCCACGGCAGGGACTCCTACGAGCAGTACTTC.

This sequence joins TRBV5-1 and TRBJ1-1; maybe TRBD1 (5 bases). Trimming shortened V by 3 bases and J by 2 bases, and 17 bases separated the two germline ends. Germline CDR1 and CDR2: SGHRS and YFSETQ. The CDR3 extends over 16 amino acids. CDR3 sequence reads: CASSWAPGRGNTEAFF. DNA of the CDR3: TGCGCCAGCAGCTGGGCCCCGGGTAGGGGAAACACTGAAGCTTTCTTT.

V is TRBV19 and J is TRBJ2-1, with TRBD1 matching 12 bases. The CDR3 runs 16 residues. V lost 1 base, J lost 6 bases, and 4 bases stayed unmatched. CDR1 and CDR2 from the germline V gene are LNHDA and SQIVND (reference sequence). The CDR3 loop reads CASSIAGQGAGNEQFF. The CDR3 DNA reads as TGTGCCAGTAGTATAGCGGGACAGGGGGCTGGCAATGAGCAGTTCTTC.

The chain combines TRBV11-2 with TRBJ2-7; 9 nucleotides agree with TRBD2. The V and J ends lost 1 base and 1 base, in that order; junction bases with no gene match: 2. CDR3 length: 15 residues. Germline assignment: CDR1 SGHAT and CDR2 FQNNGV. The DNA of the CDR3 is TGTGCCAGCAGCTTAGCAGCGGGGGGTTCCTACGAGCAGTACTTC. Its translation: CASSLAAGGSYEQYF.

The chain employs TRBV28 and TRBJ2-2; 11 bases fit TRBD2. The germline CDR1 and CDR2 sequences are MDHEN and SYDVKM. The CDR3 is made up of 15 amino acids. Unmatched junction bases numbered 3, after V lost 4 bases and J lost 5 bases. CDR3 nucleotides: TGTGCCAGCAGTTCGAGACTAGCGGGGACCGGGGAGCTGTTTTTT. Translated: CASSSRLAGTGELFF. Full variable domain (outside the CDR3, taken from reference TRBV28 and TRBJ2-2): DVKVTQSSRYLVKRTGEKVFLECVQDMDHENMFWYRQDPGLGLRLIYFSYDVKMKEKGDIPEGYSVSREKKERFSLILESASTNQTSMYLCASSSRLAGTGELFFGEGSRLTVL.

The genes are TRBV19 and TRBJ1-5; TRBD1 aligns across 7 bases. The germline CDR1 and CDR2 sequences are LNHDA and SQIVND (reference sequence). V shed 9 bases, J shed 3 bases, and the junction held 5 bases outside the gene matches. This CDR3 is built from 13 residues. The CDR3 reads CASRDSLNQPQHF. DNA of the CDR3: TGTGCCAGCAGGGACAGCCTCAATCAGCCCCAGCATTTT.

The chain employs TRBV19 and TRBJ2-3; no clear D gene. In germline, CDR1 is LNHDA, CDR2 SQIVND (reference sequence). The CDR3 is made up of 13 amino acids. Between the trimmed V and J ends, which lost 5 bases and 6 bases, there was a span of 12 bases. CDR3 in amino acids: CASSLRHSDTQYF. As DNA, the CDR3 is TGTGCCAGTAGTCTCCGACACTCGGATACGCAGTATTTT. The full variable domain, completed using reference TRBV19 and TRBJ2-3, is DGGITQSPKYLFRKEGQNVTLSCEQNLNHDAMYWYRQDPGQGLRLIYYSQIVNDFQKGDIAEGYSVSREKKESFPLTVTSAQKNPTAFYLCASSLRHSDTQYFGPGTRLTVL.

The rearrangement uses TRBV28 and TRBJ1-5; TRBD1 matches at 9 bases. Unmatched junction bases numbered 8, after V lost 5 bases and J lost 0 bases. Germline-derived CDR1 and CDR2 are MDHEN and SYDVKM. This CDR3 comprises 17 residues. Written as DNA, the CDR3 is TGTGCCAGCAGTCTAAGGACAGGGGCCTATAGCAATCAGCCCCAGCATTTT. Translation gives CASSLRTGAYSNQPQHF.

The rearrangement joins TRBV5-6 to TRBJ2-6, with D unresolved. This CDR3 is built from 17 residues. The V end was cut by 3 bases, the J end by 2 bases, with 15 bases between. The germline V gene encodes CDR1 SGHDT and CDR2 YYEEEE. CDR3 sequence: CASSYAGGLTGANVLTF. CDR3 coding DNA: TGTGCCAGCAGCTACGCAGGTGGATTAACTGGGGCCAACGTCCTGACTTTC. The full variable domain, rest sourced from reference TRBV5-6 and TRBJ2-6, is DAGVTQSPTHLIKTRGQQVTLRCSPKSGHDTVSWYQQALGQGPQFIFQYYEEEERQRGNFPDRFSGHQFPNYSSELNVNALLLGDSALYLCASSYAGGLTGANVLTFGAGSRLTVL.

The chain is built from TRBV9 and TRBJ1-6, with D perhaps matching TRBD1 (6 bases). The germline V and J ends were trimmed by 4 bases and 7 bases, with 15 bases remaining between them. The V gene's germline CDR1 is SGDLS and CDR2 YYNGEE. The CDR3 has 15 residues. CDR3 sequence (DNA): TGTGCCAGCAGCCCTCAACAGGGCCCCAATTCACCCCTCCACTTT. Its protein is CASSPQQGPNSPLHF.

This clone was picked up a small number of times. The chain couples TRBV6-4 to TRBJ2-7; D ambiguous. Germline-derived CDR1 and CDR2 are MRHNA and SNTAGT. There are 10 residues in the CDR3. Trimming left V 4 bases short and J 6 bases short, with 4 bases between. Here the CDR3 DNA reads TGTGCCAGCAGTGCGGGCGAGCAGTACTTC. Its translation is CASSAGEQYF.

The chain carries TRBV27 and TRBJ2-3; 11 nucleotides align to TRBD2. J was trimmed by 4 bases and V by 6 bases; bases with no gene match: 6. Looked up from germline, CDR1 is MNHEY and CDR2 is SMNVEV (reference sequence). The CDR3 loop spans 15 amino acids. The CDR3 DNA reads TGTGCCAGCAGACCACTAGCGGGGGCCTCAGATACGCAGTATTTT. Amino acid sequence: CASRPLAGASDTQYF.

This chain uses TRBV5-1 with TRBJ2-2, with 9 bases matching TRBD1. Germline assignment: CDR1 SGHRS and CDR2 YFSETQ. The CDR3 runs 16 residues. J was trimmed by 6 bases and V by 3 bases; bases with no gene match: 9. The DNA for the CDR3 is TGCGCCAGCAGCTCCGGGCTGGGACAGGGCTCCGGGGAGCTGTTTTTT. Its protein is CASSSGLGQGSGELFF.

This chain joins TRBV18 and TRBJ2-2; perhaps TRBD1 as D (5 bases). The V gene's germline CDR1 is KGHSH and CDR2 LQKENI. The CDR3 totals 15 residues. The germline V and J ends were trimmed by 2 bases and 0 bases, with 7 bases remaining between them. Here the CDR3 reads CASSPAGTNTGELFF. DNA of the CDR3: TGTGCCAGCTCACCAGCAGGGACGAACACCGGGGAGCTGTTTTTT. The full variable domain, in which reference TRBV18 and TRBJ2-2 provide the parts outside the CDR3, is NAGVMQNPRHLVRRRGQEARLRCSPMKGHSHVYWYRQLPEEGLKFMVYLQKENIIDESGMPKERFSAEFPKEGPSILRIQQVVRGDSAAYFCASSPAGTNTGELFFGEGSRLTVL.

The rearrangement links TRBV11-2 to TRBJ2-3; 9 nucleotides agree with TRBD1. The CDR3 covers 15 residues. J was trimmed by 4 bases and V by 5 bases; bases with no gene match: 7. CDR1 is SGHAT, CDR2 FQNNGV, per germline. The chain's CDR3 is CASSDGTGSPDTQYF. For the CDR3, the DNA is TGTGCCAGCAGCGATGGGACAGGGTCCCCAGATACGCAGTATTTT.

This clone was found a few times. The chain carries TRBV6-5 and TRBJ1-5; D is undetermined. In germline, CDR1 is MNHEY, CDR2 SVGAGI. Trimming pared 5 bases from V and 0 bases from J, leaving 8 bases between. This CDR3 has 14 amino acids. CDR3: CASSEGYSNQPQHF. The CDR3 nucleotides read TGTGCCAGCAGTGAGGGTTATAGCAATCAGCCCCAGCATTTT.

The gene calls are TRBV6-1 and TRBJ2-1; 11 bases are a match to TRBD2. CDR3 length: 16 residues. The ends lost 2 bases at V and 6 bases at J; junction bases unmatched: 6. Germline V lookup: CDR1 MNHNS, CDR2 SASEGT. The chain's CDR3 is CASSETVAGGRNEQFF. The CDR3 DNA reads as TGTGCCAGCAGTGAAACCGTAGCGGGGGGGCGCAATGAGCAGTTCTTC.

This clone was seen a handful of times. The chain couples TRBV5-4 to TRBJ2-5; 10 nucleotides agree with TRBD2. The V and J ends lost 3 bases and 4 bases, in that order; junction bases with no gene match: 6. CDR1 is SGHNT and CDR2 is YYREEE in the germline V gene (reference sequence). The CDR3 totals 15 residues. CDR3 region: CASSSGTSEGETQYF. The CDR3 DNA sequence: TGTGCCAGCAGCTCGGGGACTAGCGAAGGAGAGACCCAGTACTTC.

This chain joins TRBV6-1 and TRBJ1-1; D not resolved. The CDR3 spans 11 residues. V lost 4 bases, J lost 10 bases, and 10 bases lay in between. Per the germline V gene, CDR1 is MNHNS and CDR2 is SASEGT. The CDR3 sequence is CASSGPIVAFF. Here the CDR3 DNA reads TGTGCCAGCAGTGGCCCAATAGTAGCTTTCTTT.

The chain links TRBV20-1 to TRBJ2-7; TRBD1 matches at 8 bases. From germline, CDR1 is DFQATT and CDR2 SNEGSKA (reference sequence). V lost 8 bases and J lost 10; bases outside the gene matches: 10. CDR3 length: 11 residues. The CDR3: CSNRPGGKQYF. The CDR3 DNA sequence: TGCAGTAACAGGCCAGGGGGCAAACAGTACTTC.

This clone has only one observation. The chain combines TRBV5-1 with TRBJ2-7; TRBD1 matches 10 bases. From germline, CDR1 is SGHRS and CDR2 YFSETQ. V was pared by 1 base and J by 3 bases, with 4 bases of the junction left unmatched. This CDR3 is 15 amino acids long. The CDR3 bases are TGCGCCAGCAGCTTGCTGGGGACAGGGGACTACGAGCAGTACTTC. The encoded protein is CASSLLGTGDYEQYF.

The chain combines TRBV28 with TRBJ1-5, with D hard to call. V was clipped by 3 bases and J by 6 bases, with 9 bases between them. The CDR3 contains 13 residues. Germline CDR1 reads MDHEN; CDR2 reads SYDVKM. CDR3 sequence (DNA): TGTGCCAGCAGTTTGCCCGTCAGTCAGCCCCAGCATTTT. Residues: CASSLPVSQPQHF.

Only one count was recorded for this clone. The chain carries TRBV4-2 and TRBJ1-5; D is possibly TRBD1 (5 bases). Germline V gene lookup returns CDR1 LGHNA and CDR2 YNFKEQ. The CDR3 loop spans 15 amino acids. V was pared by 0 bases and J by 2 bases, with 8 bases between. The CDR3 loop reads CASSQEGEGNQPQHF. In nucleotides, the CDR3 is TGTGCCAGCAGCCAAGAGGGGGAGGGCAATCAGCCCCAGCATTTT.